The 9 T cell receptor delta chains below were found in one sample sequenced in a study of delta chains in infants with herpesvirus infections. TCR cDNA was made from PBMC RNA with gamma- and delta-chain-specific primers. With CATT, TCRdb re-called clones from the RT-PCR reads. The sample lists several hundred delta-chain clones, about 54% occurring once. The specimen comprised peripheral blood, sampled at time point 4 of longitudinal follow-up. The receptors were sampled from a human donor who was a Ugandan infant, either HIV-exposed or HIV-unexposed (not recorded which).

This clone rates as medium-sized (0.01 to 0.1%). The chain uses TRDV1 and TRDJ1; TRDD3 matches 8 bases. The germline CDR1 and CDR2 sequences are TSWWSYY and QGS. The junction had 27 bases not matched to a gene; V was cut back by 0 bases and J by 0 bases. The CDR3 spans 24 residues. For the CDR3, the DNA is TGTGCTCTTGGGGAACTTAAGAAACCCTACGTGGGGGTACTGGGGGGCACCTACACCGATAAACTCATCTTT. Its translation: CALGELKKPYVGVLGGTYTDKLIF.

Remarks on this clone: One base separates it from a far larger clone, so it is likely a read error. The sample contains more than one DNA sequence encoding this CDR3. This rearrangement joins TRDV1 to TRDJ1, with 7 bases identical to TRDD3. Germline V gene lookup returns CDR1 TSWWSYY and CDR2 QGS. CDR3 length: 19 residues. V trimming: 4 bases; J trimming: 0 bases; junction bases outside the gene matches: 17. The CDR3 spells CALGGVSPYWGRDTDKLIF. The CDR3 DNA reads TGTGCTCTTGGGGGAGTCTCCCCATACTGGGGTCGGGACACCGATAAACTCATCTTT.

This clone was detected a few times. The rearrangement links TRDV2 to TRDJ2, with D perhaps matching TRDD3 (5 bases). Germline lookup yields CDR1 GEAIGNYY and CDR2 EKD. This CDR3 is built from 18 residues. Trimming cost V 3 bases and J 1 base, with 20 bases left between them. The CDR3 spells CACDGISGAADLTAQLFF. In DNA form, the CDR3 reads TGTGCCTGTGACGGCATTTCGGGGGCCGCCGATTTGACAGCACAACTCTTCTTT.

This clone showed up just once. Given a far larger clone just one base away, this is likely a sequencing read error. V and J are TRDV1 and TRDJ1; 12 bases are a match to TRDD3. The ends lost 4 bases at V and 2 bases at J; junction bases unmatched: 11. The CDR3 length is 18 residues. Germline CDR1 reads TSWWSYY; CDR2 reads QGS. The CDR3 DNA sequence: TGTGCTCTTGGGGTCCAAACTGGGGGATACCTTCAGACCGATAAACTCATCTTT. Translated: CALGVQTGGYLQTDKLIF.

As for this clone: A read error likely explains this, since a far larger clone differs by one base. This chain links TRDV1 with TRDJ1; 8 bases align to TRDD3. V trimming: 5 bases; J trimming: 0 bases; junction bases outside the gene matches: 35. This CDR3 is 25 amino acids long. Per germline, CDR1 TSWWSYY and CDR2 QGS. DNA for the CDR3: TGTGCTCTTGGGTCCTCAGATAACTTCCTGCTTACTACTTACGCACTGGGGGGGTACACCGATAAACTCATCTTT. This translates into CALGSSDNFLLTTYALGGYTDKLIF.

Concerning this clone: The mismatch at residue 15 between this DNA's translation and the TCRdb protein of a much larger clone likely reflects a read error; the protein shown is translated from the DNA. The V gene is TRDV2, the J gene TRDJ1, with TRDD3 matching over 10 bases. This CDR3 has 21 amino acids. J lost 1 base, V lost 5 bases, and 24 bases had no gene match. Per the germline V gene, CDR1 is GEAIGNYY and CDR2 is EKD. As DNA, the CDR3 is TGTGCCTGTGTCCGTCTGGACGGGGGATACGCAACTCCCCAGTGCACCGATAAACTCATCTTT. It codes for CACVRLDGGYATPQCTDKLIF.

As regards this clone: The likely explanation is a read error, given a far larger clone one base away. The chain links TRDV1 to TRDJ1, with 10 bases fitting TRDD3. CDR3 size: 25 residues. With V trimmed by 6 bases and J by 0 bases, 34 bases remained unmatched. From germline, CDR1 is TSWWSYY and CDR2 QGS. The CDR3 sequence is CALGLTSELPTLGWGIVSNTDKLIF. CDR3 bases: TGTGCTCTTGGCCTAACGTCTGAACTTCCTACTCTTGGCTGGGGGATAGTTTCGAACACCGATAAACTCATCTTT.

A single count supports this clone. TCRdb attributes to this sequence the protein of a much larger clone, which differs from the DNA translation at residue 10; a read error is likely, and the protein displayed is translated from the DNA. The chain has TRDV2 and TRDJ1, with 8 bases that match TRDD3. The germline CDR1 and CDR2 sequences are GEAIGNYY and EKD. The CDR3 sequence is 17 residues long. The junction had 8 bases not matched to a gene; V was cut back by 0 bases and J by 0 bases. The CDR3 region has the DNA TGTGCCTGTGACACCCCTGGGGGACCGCGGTACACCGATAAACTCATCTTT. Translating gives CACDTPGGPRYTDKLIF.

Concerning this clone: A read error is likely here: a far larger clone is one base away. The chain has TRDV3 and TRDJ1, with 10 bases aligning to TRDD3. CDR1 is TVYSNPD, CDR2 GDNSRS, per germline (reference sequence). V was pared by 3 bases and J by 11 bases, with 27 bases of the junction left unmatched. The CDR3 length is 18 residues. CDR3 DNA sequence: TGTGCCTTCACGTTCACCACTTCCACCTACTGGGGGATCGGTCGGCTCATCTTT. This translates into CAFTFTTSTYWGIGRLIF.